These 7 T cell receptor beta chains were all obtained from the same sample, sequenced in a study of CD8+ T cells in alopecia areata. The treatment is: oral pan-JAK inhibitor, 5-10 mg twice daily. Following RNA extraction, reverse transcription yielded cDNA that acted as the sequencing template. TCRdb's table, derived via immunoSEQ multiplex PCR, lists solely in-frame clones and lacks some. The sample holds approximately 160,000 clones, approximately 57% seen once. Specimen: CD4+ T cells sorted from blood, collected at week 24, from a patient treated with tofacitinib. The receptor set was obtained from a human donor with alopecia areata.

CDR3 sequence reads: CASSPAEYGGELFF. The CDR3, as DNA: TGTGCCAGCTCACCAGCAGAATATGGCGGGGAGCTGTTTTTT. The V gene is TRBV18, the J gene TRBJ2-2, with D uncertain. CDR1 and CDR2 from the germline V gene are KGHSH and LQKENI. The V end lost 2 bases, the J end lost 7 bases, and 11 bases lay between the germline ends. This CDR3 has 14 amino acids.

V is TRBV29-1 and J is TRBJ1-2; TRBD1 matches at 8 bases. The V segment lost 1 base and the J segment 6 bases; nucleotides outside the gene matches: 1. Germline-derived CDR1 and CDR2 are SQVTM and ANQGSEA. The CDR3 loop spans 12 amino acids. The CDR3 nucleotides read TGCAGCGTTGAAGGACAGGGGAATGGCTACACCTTC. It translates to CSVEGQGNGYTF.

CDR3 DNA: TGTGCCACCAGCTTGGCGTCTAGCTCCTACGAGCAGTACTTC. It specifies CATSLASSSYEQYF. The chain joins TRBV15 to TRBJ2-7, with D uncertain. Trimming removed 5 bases at V and 0 bases at J, with 11 bases between. The CDR3 sequence is 14 residues long. Per the germline V gene, CDR1 is LNHNV and CDR2 is YYDKDF (reference sequence).

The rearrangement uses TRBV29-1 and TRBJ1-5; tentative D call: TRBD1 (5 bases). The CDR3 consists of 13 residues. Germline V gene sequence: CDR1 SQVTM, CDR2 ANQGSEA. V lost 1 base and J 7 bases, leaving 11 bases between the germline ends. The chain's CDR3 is CSVEVGGTQPQHF. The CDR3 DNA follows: TGCAGCGTTGAAGTCGGGGGGACCCAGCCCCAGCATTTT.

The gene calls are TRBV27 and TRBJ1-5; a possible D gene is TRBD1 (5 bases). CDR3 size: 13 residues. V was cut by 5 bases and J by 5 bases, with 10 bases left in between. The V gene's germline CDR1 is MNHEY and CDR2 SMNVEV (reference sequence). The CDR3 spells CASSPRVDQPQHF. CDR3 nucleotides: TGTGCCAGCAGTCCCAGGGTAGATCAGCCCCAGCATTTT.

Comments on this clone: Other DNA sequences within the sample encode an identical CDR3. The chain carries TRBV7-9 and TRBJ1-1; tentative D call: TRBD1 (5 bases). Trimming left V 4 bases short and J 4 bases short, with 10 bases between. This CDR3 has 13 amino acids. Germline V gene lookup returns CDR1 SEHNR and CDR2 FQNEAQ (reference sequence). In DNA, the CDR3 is TGTGCCAGCAGCTCCAGGCAGGGCACTGAAGCTTTCTTT. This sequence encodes CASSSRQGTEAFF.

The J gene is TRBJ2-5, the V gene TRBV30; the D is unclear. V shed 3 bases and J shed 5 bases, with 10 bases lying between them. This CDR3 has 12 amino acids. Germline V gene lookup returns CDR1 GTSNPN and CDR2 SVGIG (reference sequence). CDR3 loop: CAWSSGWETQYF. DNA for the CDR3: TGTGCCTGGAGCTCCGGGTGGGAGACCCAGTACTTC.